A selection of T cell receptor beta chains follows, all from one sample in a study of cytomegalovirus exposure and HLA in healthy donors. Measured with immunoSEQ multiplex PCR; TCRdb has only the in-frame clones, and not every one. This sample yields fewer than 55,000 clones, of which 72% are seen a single time; roughly 22% belongs to the top ten. The sample comprised PBMCs. All receptors derive from a woman in her forties or fifties in good health and CMV-seropositive. Each CDR3 is given without its conserved first and last residue. The order of the fields is CDR3 length, J gene, V gene, CDR3 protein.

16,TRBJ2-6,TRBV9,ASSVGLAGPSGANVLT
14,TRBJ2-1,TRBV5-5,ASSFLAGGRYNEQF
12,TRBJ1-1,TRBV18,ASSPPDRATEAF
13,TRBJ2-4,TRBV5-5,ASSFGGVAKNIQY
12,TRBJ2-1,TRBV5-1,ASSLVAGAPEQF
11,TRBJ1-2,TRBV7-2,ASSTYMDYGYT
13,TRBJ2-7,TRBV10-2,ASRAGQGASYEQY
13,TRBJ2-7,TRBV5-5,ASSSYDSGGYEQY
13,TRBJ2-1,TRBV6-5,ASSSTGGGGNEQF
11,TRBJ2-7,TRBV18,ASSPHDRSEQY
13,TRBJ2-1,TRBV2,ASSEGSGSRNEQF
12,TRBJ1-1,TRBV7-2,ASSLEAGYTEAF
14,TRBJ2-7,TRBV6-6,ASSYSSTGKPYEQY
15,TRBJ2-2,TRBV5-1,ASSSGGLAWNTGELF
13,TRBJ2-3,TRBV4-1,ASSLLAGGTDTQY
13,TRBJ2-1,TRBV6-4,ASSQGTSGEDEQF
13,TRBJ2-1,TRBV9,ASSGLAGGDNEQF
13,TRBJ2-7,TRBV7-8,ASRLGHRSSYEQY
13,-,TRBV4-1,ASSQKLTGYDEQY
12,TRBJ2-5,TRBV11-2,ASSLDVRQETQY
12,TRBJ2-7,TRBV2,ASRITGTGTEQY
13,TRBJ2-7,TRBV4-2,ASSQRQGVVSGQY
10,TRBJ1-1,TRBV6-6,ASSLESTEAF
11,TRBJ2-7,TRBV6-4,ASSDLLDWFKY
15,TRBJ2-1,TRBV7-2,ASSSPSGSWSYNEQF
11,TRBJ1-2,TRBV30,AWGDRDSYGYT
15,TRBJ1-3,TRBV4-2,ASSQGTKGVGGNTIY
14,TRBJ2-1,TRBV7-2,ASSLGGGGATREQF
11,TRBJ1-2,TRBV18,ASSPTGRGGYT
15,TRBJ2-5,TRBV27,ASRSSGSETIQETQY
10,TRBJ2-5,TRBV11-2,ASSLERQTQY
17,TRBJ2-2,TRBV4-1,ASSRVGTSGSSNTGELF
13,TRBJ1-3,TRBV28,ASSLWGRPGNTIY
13,TRBJ2-1,TRBV6-5,ASSYSREGRDEQF
14,TRBJ2-1,TRBV23-1,ASSQFGWGHFLEQF
13,TRBJ2-1,TRBV7-7,ASSLTSGGANEQF
13,TRBJ1-4,TRBV19,ASSTRRGGDEKLF
13,TRBJ1-5,TRBV28,ASSYLTGGSQPQH
12,TRBJ1-2,TRBV29-1,SVGYEGELGGYT
14,TRBJ2-3,TRBV9,ASSVGRSSGGDTQY
12,TRBJ1-1,TRBV27,ASYRQGANTEAF
12,TRBJ2-5,TRBV7-2,ASTTGTSTETQY
13,TRBJ2-2,TRBV11-2,ASSHGSGGTGELF
10,TRBJ1-2,TRBV2,ASSDGFYGYT
13,TRBJ1-3,TRBV5-1,ASSLSRDSKNTIY
14,TRBJ2-7,TRBV7-8,ASSSLSGTREVEQY
13,TRBJ2-7,TRBV7-2,ASSFGAGGQYEQY
13,TRBJ2-1,TRBV9,ASSARTSGGREQF
12,TRBJ1-5,TRBV30,AWSGVAAHQPQH
10,TRBJ2-7,TRBV30,AWTALGSEQY
12,TRBJ2-2,TRBV7-9,ASSLTRNTGELF
14,TRBJ2-7,TRBV28,ASSPLGGTGVYEQY
12,TRBJ1-1,TRBV11-2,ASNQQGYDTEAF
13,TRBJ2-7,TRBV7-2,ASSSPGTSGRGQY